The TCR beta chain under discussion was sequenced for a study of blood T cell repertoires in COVID-19 (dated by TCRdb to 2020 to 2021). Some background on the complete study: The collaborator samples originated in the United States, Italy and Spain and spanned the acute and convalescent phases of COVID-19. The prospective study material was composed of cDNA or gDNA derived from T cells, B-cell-depleted T cells, or PBMCs. Deeply sampled blood TCRbeta repertoires from subjects exposed to, actively infected with, or recovered from COVID-19 were included in the dataset. The repertoires were made available in a free public database intended to serve as a resource for research on the immune response to SARS-CoV-2. Samples were obtained from the ongoing ImmuneRACE study (first 160 participants) and from about 1,300 subjects provided by 6 global collaborators. Nearly every sample came with metadata listing a de-identified subject ID, COVID-19 status, age in years and sex. Where available, HLA class I and class II types were obtained from metadata supplied by the sample provider rather than from assay-based typing. The research as a whole found: Clinical and demographic metadata were provided uncurated, with the amount varying by source and participant.

The immunoSEQ Assay, a bias-controlled multiplex PCR, was used to amplify TCRbeta CDR3 regions from genomic DNA. In the paper's pipeline: The number of nucleated cells in each sample was estimated from the amplification of reference gene primers within the assay. To quantify the absolute abundance of each unique TCRbeta CDR3 rearrangement, sequence reads were collapsed and filtered. For each sample, productive Simpson clonality was calculated by taking the square root of Simpson's diversity index across productive rearrangements. Held by TCRdb, this immuneACCESS table contains in-frame sequences only and omits some clones. Under half of the omission traces to an unresolved V gene where checked; the cause of the rest is unknown. Clonal size and the V and J genes are those of that table, whereas D and trimming came from the DNA. The table for this sample lists some 670,000 clones; about 87% of them were counted only once. Roughly 0.25% of the sample lies in the top ten.

Regarding this clone: Its specific antigen is unknown. Base qualities are not recorded, but no much larger clone differs from it by a single base.

The collaborating institutions used their own protocols to collect whole blood in K2EDTA tubes. For TCRbeta analysis, collaborator samples were shipped as frozen whole blood, as isolated PBMCs, or as DNA extracted from either sample type. Including cysteine and phenylalanine, the CDR3 has 14 amino acids. CDR3 DNA is the only sequence kept; it has 42 bases, read in frame from the first base. CDR1 is given as MNHEY and CDR2 as SVGEGT, both from the germline V gene. The junction shows trimming of 0 bases on V and 7 bases on J, plus 10 bases between the germline ends. Sequences were obtained from peripheral blood. This sequence originates from a woman younger than 30 with acute or convalescent COVID-19. The chain couples TRBV6-2 or TRBV6-3 to TRBJ1-5, with the D segment identity uncertain. The nucleotide sequence reads as follows: TGTGCCAGCAGTTACTCGATGAGAGGCCAGCCCCAGCATTTT. Translation gives CASSYSMRGQPQHF.